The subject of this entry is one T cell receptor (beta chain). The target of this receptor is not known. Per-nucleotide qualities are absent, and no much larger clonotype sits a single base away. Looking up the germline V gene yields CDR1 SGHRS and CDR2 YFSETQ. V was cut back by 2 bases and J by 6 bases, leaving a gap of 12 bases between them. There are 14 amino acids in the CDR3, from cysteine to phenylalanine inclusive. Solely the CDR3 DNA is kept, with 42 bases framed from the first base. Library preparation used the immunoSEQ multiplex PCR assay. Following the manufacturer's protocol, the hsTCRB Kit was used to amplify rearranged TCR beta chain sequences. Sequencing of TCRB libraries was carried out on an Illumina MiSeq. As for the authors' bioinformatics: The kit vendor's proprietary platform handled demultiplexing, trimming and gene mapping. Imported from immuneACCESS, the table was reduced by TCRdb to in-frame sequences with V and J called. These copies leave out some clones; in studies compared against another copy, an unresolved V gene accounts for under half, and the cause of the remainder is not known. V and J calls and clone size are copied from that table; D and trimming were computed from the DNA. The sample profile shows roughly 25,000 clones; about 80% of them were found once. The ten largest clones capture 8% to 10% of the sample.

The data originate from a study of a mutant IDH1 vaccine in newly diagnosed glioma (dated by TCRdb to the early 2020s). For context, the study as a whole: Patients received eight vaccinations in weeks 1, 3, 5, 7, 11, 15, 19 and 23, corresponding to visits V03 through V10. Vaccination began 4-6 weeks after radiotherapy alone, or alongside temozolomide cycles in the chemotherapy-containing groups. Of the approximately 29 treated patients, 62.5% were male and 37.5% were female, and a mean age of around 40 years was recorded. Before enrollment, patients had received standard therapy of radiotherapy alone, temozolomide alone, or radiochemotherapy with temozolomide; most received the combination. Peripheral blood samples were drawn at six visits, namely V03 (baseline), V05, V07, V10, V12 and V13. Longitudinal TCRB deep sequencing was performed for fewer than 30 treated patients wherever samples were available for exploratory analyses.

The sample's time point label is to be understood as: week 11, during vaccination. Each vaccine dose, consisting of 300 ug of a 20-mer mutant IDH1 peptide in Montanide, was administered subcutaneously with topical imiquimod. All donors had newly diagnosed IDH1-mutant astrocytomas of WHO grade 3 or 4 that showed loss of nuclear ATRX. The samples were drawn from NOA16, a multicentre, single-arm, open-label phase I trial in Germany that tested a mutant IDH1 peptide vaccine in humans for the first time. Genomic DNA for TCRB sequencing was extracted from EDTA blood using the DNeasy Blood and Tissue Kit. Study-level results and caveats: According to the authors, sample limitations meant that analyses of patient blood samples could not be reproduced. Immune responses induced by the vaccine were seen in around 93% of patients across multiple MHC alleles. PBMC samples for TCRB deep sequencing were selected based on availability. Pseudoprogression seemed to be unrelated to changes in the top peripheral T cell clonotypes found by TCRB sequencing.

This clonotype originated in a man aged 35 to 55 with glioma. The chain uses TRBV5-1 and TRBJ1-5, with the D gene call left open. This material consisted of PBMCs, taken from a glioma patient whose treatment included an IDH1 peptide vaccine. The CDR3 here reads CASSLGPPPQPQHF. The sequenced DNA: TGCGCCAGCAGCTTAGGACCTCCACCTCAGCCCCAGCATTTT.